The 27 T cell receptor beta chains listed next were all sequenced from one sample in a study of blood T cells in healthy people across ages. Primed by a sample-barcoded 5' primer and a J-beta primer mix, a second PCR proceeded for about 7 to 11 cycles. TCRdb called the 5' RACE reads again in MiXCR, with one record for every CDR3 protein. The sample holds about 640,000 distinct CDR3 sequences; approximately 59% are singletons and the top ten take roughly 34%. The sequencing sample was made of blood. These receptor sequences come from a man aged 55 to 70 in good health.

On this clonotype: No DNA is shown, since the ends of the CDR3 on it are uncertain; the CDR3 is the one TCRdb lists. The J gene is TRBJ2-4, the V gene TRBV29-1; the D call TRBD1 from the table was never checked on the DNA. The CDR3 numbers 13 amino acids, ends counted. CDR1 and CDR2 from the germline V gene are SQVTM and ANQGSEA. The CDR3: CSVAEGSPETRYF.

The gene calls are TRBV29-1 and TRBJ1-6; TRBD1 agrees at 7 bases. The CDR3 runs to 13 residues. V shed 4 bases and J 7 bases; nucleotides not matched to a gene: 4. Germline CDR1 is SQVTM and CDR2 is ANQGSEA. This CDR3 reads CSVASGQNSPLHF. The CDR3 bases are TGCAGCGTTGCCTCGGGACAGAATTCACCCCTCCACTTT.

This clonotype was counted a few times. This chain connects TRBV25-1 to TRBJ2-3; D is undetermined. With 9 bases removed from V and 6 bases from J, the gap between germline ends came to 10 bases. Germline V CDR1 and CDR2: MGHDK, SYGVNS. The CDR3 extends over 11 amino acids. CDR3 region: CASLLVDTQYF. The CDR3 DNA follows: TGTGCCAGTCTTCTTGTGGATACGCAGTATTTT.

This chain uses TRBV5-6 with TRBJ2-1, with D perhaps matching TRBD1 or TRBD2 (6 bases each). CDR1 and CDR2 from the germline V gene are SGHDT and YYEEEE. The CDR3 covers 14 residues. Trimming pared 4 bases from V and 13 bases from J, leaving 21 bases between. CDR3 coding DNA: TGTGCCAGCAGCCCGGGGGCAGTGAAAGAGACCCAGTTCTTC. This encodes CASSPGAVKETQFF.

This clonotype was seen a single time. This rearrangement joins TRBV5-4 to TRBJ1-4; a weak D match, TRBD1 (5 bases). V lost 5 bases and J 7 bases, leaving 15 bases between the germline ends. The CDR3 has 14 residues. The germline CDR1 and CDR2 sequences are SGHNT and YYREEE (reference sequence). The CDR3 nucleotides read TGTGCCAGCAGTTCACGGACCCAGGGTGAAAAACTGTTTTTT. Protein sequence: CASSSRTQGEKLFF.

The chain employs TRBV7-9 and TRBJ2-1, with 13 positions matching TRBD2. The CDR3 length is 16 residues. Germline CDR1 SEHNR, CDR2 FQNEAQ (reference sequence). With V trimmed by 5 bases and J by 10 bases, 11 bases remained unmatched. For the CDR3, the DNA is TGTGCCAGCAGCCCTCGGGGGACTAGCGGGGCCTTCGAGCAGTTCTTC. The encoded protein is CASSPRGTSGAFEQFF.

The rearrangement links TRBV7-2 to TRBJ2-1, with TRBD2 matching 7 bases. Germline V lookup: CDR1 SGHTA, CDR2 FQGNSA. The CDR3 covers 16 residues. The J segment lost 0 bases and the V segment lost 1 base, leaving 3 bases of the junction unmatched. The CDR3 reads CASSLGWGGSYNEQFF. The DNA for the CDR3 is TGTGCCAGCAGCTTAGGGTGGGGGGGCTCCTACAATGAGCAGTTCTTC.

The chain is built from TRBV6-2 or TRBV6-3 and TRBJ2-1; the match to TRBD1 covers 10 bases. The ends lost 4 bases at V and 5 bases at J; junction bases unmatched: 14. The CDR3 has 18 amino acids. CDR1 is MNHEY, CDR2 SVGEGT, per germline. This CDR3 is CASSSRQGAPDIHNEQFF. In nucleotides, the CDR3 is TGTGCCAGCAGTTCTAGACAGGGGGCGCCTGACATACACAATGAGCAGTTCTTC.

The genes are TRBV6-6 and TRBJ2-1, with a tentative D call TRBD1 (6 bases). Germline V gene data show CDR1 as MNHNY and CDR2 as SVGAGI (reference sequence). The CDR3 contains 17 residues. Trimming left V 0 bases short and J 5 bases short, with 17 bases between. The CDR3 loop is CASSYSKAGAGNNEQFF. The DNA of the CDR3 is TGTGCCAGCAGTTACTCAAAGGCAGGGGCCGGGAACAATGAGCAGTTCTTC.

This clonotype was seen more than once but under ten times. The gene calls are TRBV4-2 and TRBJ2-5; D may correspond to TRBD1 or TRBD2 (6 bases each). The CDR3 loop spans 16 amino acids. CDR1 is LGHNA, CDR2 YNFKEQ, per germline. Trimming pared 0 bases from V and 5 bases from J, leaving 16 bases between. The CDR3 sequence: CASSQDLGGPEETQYF. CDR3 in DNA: TGTGCCAGCAGCCAAGATCTTGGGGGGCCGGAGGAGACCCAGTACTTC.

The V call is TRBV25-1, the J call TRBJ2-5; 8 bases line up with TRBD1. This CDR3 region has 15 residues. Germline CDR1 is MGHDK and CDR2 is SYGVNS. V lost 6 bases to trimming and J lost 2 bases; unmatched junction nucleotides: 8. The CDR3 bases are TGTGCCAGCAGAGACCCGGGACAGGTGCAAGAGACCCAGTACTTC. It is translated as CASRDPGQVQETQYF.

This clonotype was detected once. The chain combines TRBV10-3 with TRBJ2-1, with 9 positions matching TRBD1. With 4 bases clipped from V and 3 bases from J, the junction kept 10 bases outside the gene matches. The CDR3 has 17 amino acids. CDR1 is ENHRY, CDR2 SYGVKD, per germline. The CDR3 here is CAISGTGDPNNYNEQFF. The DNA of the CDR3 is TGTGCCATCAGTGGGACAGGGGACCCCAACAACTACAATGAGCAGTTCTTC.

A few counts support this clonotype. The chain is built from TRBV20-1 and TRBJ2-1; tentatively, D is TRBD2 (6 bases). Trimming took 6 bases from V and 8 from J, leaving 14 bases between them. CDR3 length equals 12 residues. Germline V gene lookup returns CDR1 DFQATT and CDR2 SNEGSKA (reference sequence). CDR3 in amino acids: CSAEGYGDEQFF. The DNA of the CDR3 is TGCAGTGCGGAGGGATACGGGGATGAGCAGTTCTTC.

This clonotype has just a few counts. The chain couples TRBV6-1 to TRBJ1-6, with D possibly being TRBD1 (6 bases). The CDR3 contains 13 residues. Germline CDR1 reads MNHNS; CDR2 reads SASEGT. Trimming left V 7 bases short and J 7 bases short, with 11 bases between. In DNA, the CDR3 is TGTGCCAGCACGCAGGGGCGCAATTCACCCCTCCACTTT. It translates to CASTQGRNSPLHF.

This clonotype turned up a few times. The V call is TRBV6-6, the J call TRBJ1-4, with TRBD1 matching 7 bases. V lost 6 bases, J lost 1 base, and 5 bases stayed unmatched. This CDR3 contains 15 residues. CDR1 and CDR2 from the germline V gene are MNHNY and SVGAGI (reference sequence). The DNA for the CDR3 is TGTGCCAGCAGAACAGGGGTAGGAACTAATGAAAAACTGTTTTTT. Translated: CASRTGVGTNEKLFF.

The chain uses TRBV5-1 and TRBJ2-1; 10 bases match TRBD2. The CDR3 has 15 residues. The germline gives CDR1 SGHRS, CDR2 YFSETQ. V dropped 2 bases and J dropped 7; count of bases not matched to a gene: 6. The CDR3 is CASSLSGGASNEQFF. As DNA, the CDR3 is TGCGCCAGCAGCTTAAGCGGGGGGGCCAGTAATGAGCAGTTCTTC.

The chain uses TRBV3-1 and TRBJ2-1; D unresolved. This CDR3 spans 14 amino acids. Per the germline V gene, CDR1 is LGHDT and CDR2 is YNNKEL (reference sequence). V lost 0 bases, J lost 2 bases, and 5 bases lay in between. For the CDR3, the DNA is TGTGCCAGCAGCCAAGATGAGACCTACAATGAGCAGTTCTTC. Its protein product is CASSQDETYNEQFF.

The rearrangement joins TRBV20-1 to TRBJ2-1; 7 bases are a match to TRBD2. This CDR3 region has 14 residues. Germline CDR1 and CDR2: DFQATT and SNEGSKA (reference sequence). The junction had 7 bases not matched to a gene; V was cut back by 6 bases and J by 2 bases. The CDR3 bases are TGCAGTGCCCGCCGGGGGGTTACCTACAATGAGCAGTTCTTC. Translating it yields CSARRGVTYNEQFF.

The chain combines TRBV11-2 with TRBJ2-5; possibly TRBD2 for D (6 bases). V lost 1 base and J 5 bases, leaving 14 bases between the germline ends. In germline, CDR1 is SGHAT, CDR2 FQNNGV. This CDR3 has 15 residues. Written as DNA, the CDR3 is TGTGCCAGCAGCTTAGCTTATGCCAGCGGGGAGACCCAGTACTTC. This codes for CASSLAYASGETQYF.

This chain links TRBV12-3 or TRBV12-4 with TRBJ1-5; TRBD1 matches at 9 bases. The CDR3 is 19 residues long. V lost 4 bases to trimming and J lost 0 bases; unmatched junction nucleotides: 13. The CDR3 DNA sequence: TGTGCCAGCAGTTCCGGGACAGGGTCTACAACCTATAGCAATCAGCCCCAGCATTTT. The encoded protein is CASSSGTGSTTYSNQPQHF.

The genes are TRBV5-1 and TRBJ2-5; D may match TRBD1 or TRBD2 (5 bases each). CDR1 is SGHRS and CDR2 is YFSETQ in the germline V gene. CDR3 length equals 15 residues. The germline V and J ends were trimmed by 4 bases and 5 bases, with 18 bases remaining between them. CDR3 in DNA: TGCGCCAGCAGCCTGGACCAGGGAGCGAGGGAGACCCAGTACTTC. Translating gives CASSLDQGARETQYF.

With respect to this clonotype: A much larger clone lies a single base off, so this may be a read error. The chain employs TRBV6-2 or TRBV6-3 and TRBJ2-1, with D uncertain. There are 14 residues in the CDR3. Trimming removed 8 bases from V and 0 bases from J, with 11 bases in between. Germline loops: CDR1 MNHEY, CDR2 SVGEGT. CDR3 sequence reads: CASGPSNSYNEQFF. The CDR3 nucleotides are TGTGCCAGCGGACCTTCGAACTCCTACAATGAGCAGTTCTTC.

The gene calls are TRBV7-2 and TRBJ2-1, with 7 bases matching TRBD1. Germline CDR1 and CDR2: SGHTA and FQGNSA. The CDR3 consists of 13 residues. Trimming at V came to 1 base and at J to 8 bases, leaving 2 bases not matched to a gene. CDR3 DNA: TGTGCCAGCAGCTTAGGACAGGGCCATGAGCAGTTCTTC. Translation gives CASSLGQGHEQFF.

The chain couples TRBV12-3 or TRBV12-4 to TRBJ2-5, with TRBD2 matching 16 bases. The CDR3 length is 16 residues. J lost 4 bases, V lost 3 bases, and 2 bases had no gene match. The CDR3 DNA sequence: TGTGCCAGCAGTTTTGGGACTAGCGGGGGGGGAGAGACCCAGTACTTC. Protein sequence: CASSFGTSGGGETQYF.

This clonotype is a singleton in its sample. The DNA of the CDR3 is TGTGCCAGCAGCCCCTTGGGGCTAGTGAGGGATACGCAGTATTTT. It encodes CASSPLGLVRDTQYF. V and J are TRBV9 and TRBJ2-3; D possibly corresponds to TRBD1 (5 bases). Trimming took off 4 bases at V and 6 bases at J, with 18 bases between the two ends. The V gene's germline CDR1 is SGDLS and CDR2 YYNGEE. The CDR3 has 15 residues.

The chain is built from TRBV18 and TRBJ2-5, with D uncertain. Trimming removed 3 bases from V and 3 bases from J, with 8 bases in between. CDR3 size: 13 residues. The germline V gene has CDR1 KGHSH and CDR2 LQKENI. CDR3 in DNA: TGTGCCAGCTCACCCACCGACGAAGAGACCCAGTACTTC. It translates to CASSPTDEETQYF. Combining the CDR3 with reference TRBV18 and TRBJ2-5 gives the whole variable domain NAGVMQNPRHLVRRRGQEARLRCSPMKGHSHVYWYRQLPEEGLKFMVYLQKENIIDESGMPKERFSAEFPKEGPSILRIQQVVRGDSAAYFCASSPTDEETQYFGPGTRLLVL.

CDR3 residues: CASSVGTGGSPLHF. The CDR3 nucleotides are TGCGCCAGCAGCGTCGGGACGGGAGGTTCACCCCTCCACTTT. V and J are TRBV5-1 and TRBJ1-6; perhaps TRBD1 as D (5 bases). Germline CDR1 reads SGHRS; CDR2 reads YFSETQ. Trimming left V 4 bases short and J 9 bases short, with 14 bases between. CDR3 size: 14 residues.